This T cell receptor beta chain was obtained from a study of cytomegalovirus exposure and HLA in healthy donors. With regard to this clone: Its antigen is undetermined.

Primers included in the PCR were 60 Vbeta and 13 Jbeta primers. Data came from immunoSEQ multiplex PCR; TCRdb stores just in-frame clones and leaves some out. The table includes 130,000 to 150,000 clones, 76% detected once. The CDR3 is made up of 12 amino acids. Trimming removed 7 bases at V and 4 bases at J, with 10 bases between. Looked up from germline, CDR1 is SEHNR and CDR2 is FQNEAQ (reference sequence). Whole-study results and caveats: Usually a TCR sequence was rare, but some public TCRs were found in many donors. By a later analysis, the bulk of CMV-associated TCR beta chains appeared HLA-restricted. The study reported that TCR beta sequences accurately predicted HLA-A and HLA-B alleles in most subjects. Being indistinguishable, some V segments were excluded, TRBV6-2 and TRBV6-3 among them.

The sample comprised PBMCs. This chain uses TRBV7-9 with TRBJ1-2; tentative D call: TRBD1 (5 bases). The clonotype originates from a woman in her forties in good health and CMV-seronegative. CDR3 nucleotides: TGTGCCAGCAAAACAGGATCCTATGGCTACACCTTC. It translates to CASKTGSYGYTF.